The TCR beta chain described here comes from a study of T-cell reconstitution after alpha-beta-depleted transplantation in children. Preparing the TCRbeta library involved the use of unique molecular identifiers. TCRdb recomputed calls from the PCR reads with MiXCR, one row per CDR3 protein. In the table there are roughly 570,000 distinct CDR3 sequences, over 20% of which are singletons. The CDR3 runs 12 residues. V was pared by 1 base and J by 5 bases, with 5 bases between. The germline gives CDR1 SQVTM, CDR2 ANQGSEA. Note on this clonotype: Its cognate antigen is unknown.

Study results and limitations: In patients about two months after transplant, alpha-beta T cells reportedly arose from several hundred expanded graft clones. One year post-transplant, T-cell counts and diversity were largely derived from T cells produced anew. TCRbeta diversity was high at day 60 in some patients (a result of surviving recipient T cells and thymic progenitors).

The TCR sequence derives from a boy under three years old with Wiskott-Aldrich syndrome, due to receive a stem cell transplant. V gene TRBV29-1 combines with J gene TRBJ2-2, with D perhaps being TRBD1 or TRBD2 (5 bases each). Sequenced material: PBMCs, taken before TCRalphabeta/CD19-depleted stem cell transplant. Here the CDR3 DNA reads TGCAGCGTTGAAGGGGGGACCGGGGAGCTGTTTTTT. Its translation is CSVEGGTGELFF.